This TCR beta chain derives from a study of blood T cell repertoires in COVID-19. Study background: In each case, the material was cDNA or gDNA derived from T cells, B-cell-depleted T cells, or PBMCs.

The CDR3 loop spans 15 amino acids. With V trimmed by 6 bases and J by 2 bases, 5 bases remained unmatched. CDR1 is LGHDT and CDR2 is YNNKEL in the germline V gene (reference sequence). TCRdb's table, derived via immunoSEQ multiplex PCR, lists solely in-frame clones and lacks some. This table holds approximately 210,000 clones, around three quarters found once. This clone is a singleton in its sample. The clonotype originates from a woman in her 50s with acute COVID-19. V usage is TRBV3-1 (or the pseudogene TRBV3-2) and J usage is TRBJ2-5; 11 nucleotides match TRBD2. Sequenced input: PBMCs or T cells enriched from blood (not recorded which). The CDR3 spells CASSRLAGIQETQYF. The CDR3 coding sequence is TGTGCCAGCAGTCGACTAGCGGGGATTCAAGAGACCCAGTACTTC.